The 26 T cell receptor beta chains below all came from one sample that was sequenced in a study of T cell changes during pregnancy in multiple sclerosis. This table comes from immunoSEQ multiplex PCR, and its TCRdb copy is limited to in-frame clones, with some not included. The sample holds tens of thousands of clones, 92% seen once. This specimen was peripheral blood, taken after pregnancy. These receptors all come from a female donor with multiple sclerosis, enrolled in a pregnancy study.

The chain carries TRBV11-3 and TRBJ2-1, with a weak D call TRBD1 (8 bases). V was trimmed by 5 bases and J by 3 bases, leaving 20 bases between them. This CDR3 spans 17 amino acids. CDR1 SGHNT and CDR2 YENEEA come from the germline V gene. The DNA for the CDR3 is TGTGCCAGCAGCCCGGGTGGGGGGGACAGGATCTACAATGAGCAGTTCTTC. It translates to CASSPGGGDRIYNEQFF.

The V call is TRBV2, the J call TRBJ1-1; possible D gene TRBD1, 5 bases. V was cut by 2 bases and J by 1 base, with 5 bases left in between. The CDR3 consists of 13 residues. Germline V gene data show CDR1 as SNHLY and CDR2 as FYNNEI. This chain's CDR3 is CASSETGNTEAFF. For the CDR3, the DNA is TGTGCCAGCAGTGAAACAGGGAACACTGAAGCTTTCTTT.

This rearrangement joins TRBV9 to TRBJ2-2; 9 bases line up with TRBD2. The germline gives CDR1 SGDLS, CDR2 YYNGEE. J gave up 0 bases and V 6 bases, and 6 bases lay outside the gene matches. This CDR3 is 16 amino acids long. The CDR3 sequence is CASKAGGDPNTGELFF. Written as DNA, the CDR3 is TGTGCCAGCAAGGCGGGAGGGGATCCGAACACCGGGGAGCTGTTTTTT.

This chain uses TRBV7-3 with TRBJ2-2; 8 positions match TRBD2. The CDR3 extends over 15 amino acids. J lost 0 bases, V lost 3 bases, and 0 bases had no gene match. CDR1 is SGHTA and CDR2 is FQGTGA in the germline V gene. The DNA of the CDR3 is TGTGCCAGCAGCTTGACTAGCGCGAACACCGGGGAGCTGTTTTTT. This sequence encodes CASSLTSANTGELFF. Looking up the rest from reference TRBV7-3 and TRBJ2-2 gives the full variable domain: GAGVSQTPSNKVTEKGKYVELRCDPISGHTALYWYRQSLGQGPEFLIYFQGTGAADDSGLPNDRFFAVRPEGSVSTLKIQRTERGDSAVYLCASSLTSANTGELFFGEGSRLTVL.

The chain uses TRBV4-2 and TRBJ2-7; TRBD1 agrees at 10 bases. Germline V gene sequence: CDR1 LGHNA, CDR2 YNFKEQ. The CDR3 extends over 15 amino acids. V shed 4 bases, J shed 2 bases, and the junction held 5 bases outside the gene matches. The CDR3 is CASSLRDRGPYEQYF. In DNA, the CDR3 is TGTGCCAGCAGCCTCCGGGACAGGGGCCCCTACGAGCAGTACTTC.

The V gene is TRBV5-4, the J gene TRBJ2-1; the match to TRBD2 covers 9 bases. This CDR3 spans 16 amino acids. V lost 1 base, J lost 4 bases, and 6 bases stayed unmatched. Germline V gene data show CDR1 as SGHNT and CDR2 as YYREEE (reference sequence). The CDR3 region is CASSLRAGGEYNEQFF. The DNA of the CDR3 is TGTGCCAGCAGCTTGAGAGCGGGAGGTGAATACAATGAGCAGTTCTTC.

In nucleotides, the CDR3 is TGTGCCAGCAGCTTGGAGGGCCTAGCGGCATTTACAGATACGCAGTATTTT. This gives the protein CASSLEGLAAFTDTQYF. J is TRBJ2-3 and V is TRBV5-5, with TRBD2 identical over 7 bases. Germline V gene sequence: CDR1 SGHKS, CDR2 YYEKEE (reference sequence). With V trimmed by 0 bases and J by 3 bases, 10 bases remained unmatched. The CDR3 extends over 17 amino acids.

The chain links TRBV18 to TRBJ1-5, with 9 bases lining up with TRBD1. The CDR3 spans 19 residues. The germline V gene encodes CDR1 KGHSH and CDR2 LQKENI. V lost 3 bases, J lost 6 bases, and 18 bases stayed unmatched. The CDR3 bases are TGTGCCAGCTCACCCGGGAACAGGGGGCTCGGGTTGGGAGGTCAGCCCCAGCATTTT. It encodes CASSPGNRGLGLGGQPQHF.

V usage is TRBV18 and J usage is TRBJ2-5; the D is unclear. The germline V gene has CDR1 KGHSH and CDR2 LQKENI. This CDR3 comprises 14 residues. Trimming stripped 3 bases from V and 2 bases from J, with 10 bases between. Here the CDR3 reads CASSPQHPQETQYF. The CDR3 DNA sequence: TGTGCCAGCTCACCCCAACACCCTCAAGAGACCCAGTACTTC.

The J gene is TRBJ2-1, the V gene TRBV5-1; 9 bases line up with TRBD2. Germline V gives CDR1 SGHRS, CDR2 YFSETQ. The CDR3 length is 15 residues. V lost 0 bases and J lost 8; bases outside the gene matches: 6. Here the CDR3 DNA reads TGCGCCAGCAGCTTGGAGGTAGCGGGAGAGGATGAGCAGTTCTTC. Translation: CASSLEVAGEDEQFF. The full variable domain, completed using reference TRBV5-1 and TRBJ2-1, is KAGVTQTPRYLIKTRGQQVTLSCSPISGHRSVSWYQQTPGQGLQFLFEYFSETQRNKGNFPGRFSGRQFSNSRSEMNVSTLELGDSALYLCASSLEVAGEDEQFFGPGTRLTVL.

This clone was seen a single time. The J gene is TRBJ2-7, the V gene TRBV10-3; perhaps TRBD2 as D (6 bases). The CDR3 length is 14 residues. Trimming took off 3 bases at V and 0 bases at J, with 9 bases between the two ends. From germline, CDR1 is ENHRY and CDR2 SYGVKD. CDR3 residues: CAISDGRGSYEQYF. The CDR3 coding sequence is TGTGCCATCAGTGACGGGAGAGGCTCCTACGAGCAGTACTTC.

This clone was found once. The genes are TRBV18 and TRBJ2-1; 10 nucleotides match TRBD2. Germline CDR1 KGHSH, CDR2 LQKENI. This CDR3 has 17 residues. Losses at the gene ends were 3 bases for V and 6 bases for J; bases not matched to a gene: 11. This CDR3 reads CASSPTAPGLATNEQFF. Here the CDR3 DNA reads TGTGCCAGCTCACCTACCGCACCGGGACTAGCGACCAATGAGCAGTTCTTC.

CDR3 amino acids: CASSSNRGFSYEQYF. CDR3 DNA: TGTGCCAGCAGCTCCAACAGGGGGTTCTCCTACGAGCAGTACTTC. The V call is TRBV7-9, the J call TRBJ2-7; 8 positions match TRBD1. CDR3 length: 15 residues. The ends lost 4 bases at V and 0 bases at J; junction bases unmatched: 5. Germline V gene lookup returns CDR1 SEHNR and CDR2 FQNEAQ (reference sequence).

The chain couples TRBV5-4 to TRBJ1-4; D remains unclear. CDR1 is SGHNT, CDR2 YYREEE, per germline (reference sequence). Trimming pared 4 bases from V and 5 bases from J, leaving 15 bases between. The CDR3 has 15 residues. The CDR3 reads CASSPASRGNEKLFF. Written as DNA, the CDR3 is TGTGCCAGCAGCCCGGCCAGCCGGGGAAATGAAAAACTGTTTTTT.

The rearrangement links TRBV28 to TRBJ1-1; 11 positions match TRBD1. CDR1 MDHEN and CDR2 SYDVKM come from the germline V gene. CDR3 size: 14 residues. The J segment lost 6 bases and the V segment lost 6 bases, leaving 6 bases of the junction unmatched. The CDR3, as DNA: TGTGCCAGCAGCTTGGGACAGGGGGTACCTGAAGCTTTCTTT. Translated: CASSLGQGVPEAFF.

The rearrangement uses TRBV19 and TRBJ1-1; D uncertain. Per the germline V gene, CDR1 is LNHDA and CDR2 is SQIVND (reference sequence). V dropped 7 bases and J dropped 4 bases, with 19 bases sitting between them. The CDR3 covers 15 residues. CDR3 in DNA: TGTGCCAGTATCACAAAAGGAGTCCGGGGCACTGAAGCTTTCTTT. The encoded protein is CASITKGVRGTEAFF.

This chain's CDR3 is CASSLPTSAYQETQYF. The CDR3 nucleotides are TGTGCCAGCAGCCTCCCGACTAGCGCGTACCAAGAGACCCAGTACTTC. The V call is TRBV5-4, the J call TRBJ2-5; 8 positions match TRBD2. This CDR3 comprises 16 residues. The germline gives CDR1 SGHNT, CDR2 YYREEE (reference sequence). J was trimmed by 0 bases and V by 4 bases; bases with no gene match: 8.

The V and J genes are TRBV2 and TRBJ2-7, with D maybe TRBD1 (6 bases). The CDR3 has 13 residues. The V end was cut by 6 bases, the J end by 3 bases, with 12 bases between. CDR1 is SNHLY, CDR2 FYNNEI, per germline. The CDR3 sequence: CASSYGQSYEQYF. CDR3 coding DNA: TGTGCCAGCAGCTATGGACAGAGCTACGAGCAGTACTTC.

This clone was seen once. This chain links TRBV6-1 with TRBJ1-2; tentative D call: TRBD1 (5 bases). The length of the CDR3 is 14 residues. V was cut by 6 bases and J by 7 bases, with 18 bases left in between. From germline, CDR1 is MNHNS and CDR2 SASEGT. The CDR3 loop reads CASSLGGEKGGYTF. As DNA, the CDR3 is TGTGCCAGCAGCCTAGGAGGGGAGAAAGGTGGCTACACCTTC.

The rearrangement joins TRBV13 to TRBJ2-1; TRBD2 matches at 10 bases. The length of the CDR3 is 18 residues. The V gene end was trimmed by 2 bases and the J gene end by 1 base; junction bases not matched to a gene: 8. Germline CDR1 reads PRHDT; CDR2 reads FYEKMQ (reference sequence). Written as DNA, the CDR3 is TGTGCCAGCAGCTTAAGACTAGCGGGCCCCGTATCCTACAATGAGCAGTTCTTC. Encoded protein: CASSLRLAGPVSYNEQFF.

The chain uses TRBV12-1 and TRBJ2-7; the tabulated D call, TRBD2, remains unverified against the DNA. TRBV12-1 is a pseudogene segment. This CDR3 has 15 residues. CDR3 coding DNA: TGTGCCAGCAGCTCCCAAACCCAGAGGCCCTACGAGCAGTACTTC. Translated, it gives CASSSQTQRPYEQYF.

This chain links TRBV5-1 with TRBJ2-5; D is uncertain. Trimming pared 0 bases from V and 3 bases from J, leaving 12 bases between. The CDR3 spans 15 residues. Germline CDR1 SGHRS, CDR2 YFSETQ. In DNA form, the CDR3 reads TGCGCCAGCAGCTTGGGACTCACATACGAAGAGACCCAGTACTTC. Translating it yields CASSLGLTYEETQYF.

This clone showed up just a few times. The chain uses TRBV2 and TRBJ1-2; tentative D call: TRBD1 (6 bases). CDR1 is SNHLY and CDR2 is FYNNEI in the germline V gene. The CDR3 covers 12 residues. Trimming took off 5 bases at V and 5 bases at J, with 9 bases between the two ends. The CDR3 DNA is TGTGCCAGCAGTTCCGGGACATATGGCTACACCTTC. Its translation is CASSSGTYGYTF.

The chain recombines TRBV2 with TRBJ1-1; no clear D gene. Trimming took 5 bases from V and 2 from J, leaving 12 bases between them. Germline CDR1 reads SNHLY; CDR2 reads FYNNEI. The CDR3 loop spans 14 amino acids. The DNA of the CDR3 is TGTGCCAGCAGTTCAAGCCGGGATAACACTGAAGCTTTCTTT. The encoded protein is CASSSSRDNTEAFF.

This clone was seen a few times. V gene TRBV6-4 combines with J gene TRBJ2-4; 11 positions agree with TRBD1. Germline V gives CDR1 MRHNA, CDR2 SNTAGT. The CDR3 contains 14 residues. V lost 3 bases to trimming and J lost 8 bases; unmatched junction nucleotides: 3. CDR3 sequence (DNA): TGTGCCAGCAGTGAAGGACAGGGGGCGGACATTCAGTACTTC. Translation: CASSEGQGADIQYF.

This chain connects TRBV9 to TRBJ2-3; 10 bases are a match to TRBD2. J lost 4 bases, V lost 3 bases, and 5 bases had no gene match. The CDR3 is 15 residues long. The V gene's germline CDR1 is SGDLS and CDR2 YYNGEE. The CDR3 nucleotides are TGTGCCAGCAGCGCCGAGAGCGGGGGGGCAGATACGCAGTATTTT. Its translation: CASSAESGGADTQYF.